This TCR beta chain was sequenced in a study of vaccination and CD4 T cells after COVID-19. As for the study in general: Spike peptides, overlapping and drawn from SARS-CoV-2, HCoV-NL63, HCoV-OC43 and HCoV-229E, were used to stimulate cells.

This clonotype was detected only a few times. What it binds is unknown. Cultured CD4+ T cell DNA underwent sequencing with the Oncomine TCR Beta short-read assay. TCRdb analysed the PCR reads with MiXCR anew, one entry per CDR3 protein. Of 17,000 or so distinct CDR3 sequences listed, less than 35% are singletons. Noted treatment: roughly 10-day PBMC culture with coronavirus spike peptide pools or control peptides (ViraFEST assay). The receptor's source is a human donor with COVID-19. Sequenced sample: cultured CD4+ T cells from blood.

CDR3 in amino acids: CASSRVQGATGELFF. CDR3 in DNA: TGTGCCAGCAGCCGGGTCCAGGGGGCGACCGGGGAGCTGTTTTTT. This chain connects TRBV11-2 to TRBJ2-2, with 8 bases aligning to TRBD1. V lost 5 bases and J lost 5; bases outside the gene matches: 7. Germline V gives CDR1 SGHAT, CDR2 FQNNGV. The CDR3 totals 15 residues.